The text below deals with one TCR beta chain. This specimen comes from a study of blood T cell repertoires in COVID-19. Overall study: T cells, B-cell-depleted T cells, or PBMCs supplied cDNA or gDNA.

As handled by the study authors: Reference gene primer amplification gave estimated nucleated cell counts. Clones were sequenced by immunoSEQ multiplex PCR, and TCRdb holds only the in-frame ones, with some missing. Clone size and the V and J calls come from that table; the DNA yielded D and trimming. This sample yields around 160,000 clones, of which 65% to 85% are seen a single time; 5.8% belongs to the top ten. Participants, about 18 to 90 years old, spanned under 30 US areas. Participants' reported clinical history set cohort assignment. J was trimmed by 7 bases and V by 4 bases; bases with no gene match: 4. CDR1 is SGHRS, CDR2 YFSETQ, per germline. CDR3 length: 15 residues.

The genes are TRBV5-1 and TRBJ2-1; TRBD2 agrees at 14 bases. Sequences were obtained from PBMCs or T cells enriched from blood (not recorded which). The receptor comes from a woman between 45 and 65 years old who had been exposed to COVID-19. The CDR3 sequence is CASSGGLAGVNEQFF. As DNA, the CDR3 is TGCGCCAGCAGCGGGGGACTAGCGGGAGTTAATGAGCAGTTCTTC.